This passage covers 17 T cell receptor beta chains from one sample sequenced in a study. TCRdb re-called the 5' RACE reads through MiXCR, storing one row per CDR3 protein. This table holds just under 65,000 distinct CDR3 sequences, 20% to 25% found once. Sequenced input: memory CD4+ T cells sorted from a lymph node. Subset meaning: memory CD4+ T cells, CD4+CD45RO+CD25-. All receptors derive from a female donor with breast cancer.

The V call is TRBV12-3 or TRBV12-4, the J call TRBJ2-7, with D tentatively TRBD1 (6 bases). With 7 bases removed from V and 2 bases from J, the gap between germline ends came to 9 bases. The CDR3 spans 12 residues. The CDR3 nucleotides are TGTGCCAGCAAGGCAGGGGCCTACGAGCAGTACTTC. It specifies CASKAGAYEQYF.

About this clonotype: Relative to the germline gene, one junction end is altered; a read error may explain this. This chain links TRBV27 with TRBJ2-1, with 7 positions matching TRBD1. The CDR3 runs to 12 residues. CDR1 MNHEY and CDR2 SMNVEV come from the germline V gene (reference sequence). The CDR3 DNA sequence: TGTGCCAGTACTACAGGGGTGAATGAGCAGTCCTTC. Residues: CASTTGVNEQSF.

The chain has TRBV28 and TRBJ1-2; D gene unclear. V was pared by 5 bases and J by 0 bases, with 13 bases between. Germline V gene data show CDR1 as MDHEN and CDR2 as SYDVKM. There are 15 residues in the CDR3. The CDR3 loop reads CASSTTPSANYGYTF. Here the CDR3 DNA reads TGTGCCAGCAGTACAACTCCGTCAGCTAACTATGGCTACACCTTC.

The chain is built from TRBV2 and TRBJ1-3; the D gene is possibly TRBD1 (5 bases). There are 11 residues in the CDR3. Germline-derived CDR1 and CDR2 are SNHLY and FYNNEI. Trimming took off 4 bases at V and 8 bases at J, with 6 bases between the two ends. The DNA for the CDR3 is TGTGCCAGCAGTGTGGGGGACACCATATATTTT. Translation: CASSVGDTIYF. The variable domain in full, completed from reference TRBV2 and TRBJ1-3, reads EPEVTQTPSHQVTQMGQEVILRCVPISNHLYFYWYRQILGQKVEFLVSFYNNEISEKSEIFDDQFSVERPDGSNFTLKIRSTKLEDSAMYFCASSVGDTIYFGEGSWLTVV.

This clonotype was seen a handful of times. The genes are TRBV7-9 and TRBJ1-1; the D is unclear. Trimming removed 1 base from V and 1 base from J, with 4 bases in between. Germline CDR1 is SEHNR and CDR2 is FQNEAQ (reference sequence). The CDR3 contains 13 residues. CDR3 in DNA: TGTGCCAGCAGCTTAGTAGGGAACACTGAAGCTTTCTTT. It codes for CASSLVGNTEAFF.

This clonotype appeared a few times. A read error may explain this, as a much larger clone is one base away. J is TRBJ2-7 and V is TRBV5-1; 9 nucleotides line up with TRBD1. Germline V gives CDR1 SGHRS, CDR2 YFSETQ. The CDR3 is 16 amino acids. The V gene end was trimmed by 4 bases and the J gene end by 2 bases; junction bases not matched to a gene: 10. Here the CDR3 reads CASSVGPTGGTYEQYF. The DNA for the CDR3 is TGCGCCAGCAGCGTGGGTCCGACAGGGGGAACCTACGAGCAGTACTTC.

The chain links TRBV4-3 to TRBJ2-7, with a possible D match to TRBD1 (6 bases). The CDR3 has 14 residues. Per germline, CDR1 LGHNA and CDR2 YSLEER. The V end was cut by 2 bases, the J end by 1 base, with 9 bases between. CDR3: CASSQLTGSYEQYF. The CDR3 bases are TGCGCCAGCAGCCAACTTACAGGGTCCTACGAGCAGTACTTC.

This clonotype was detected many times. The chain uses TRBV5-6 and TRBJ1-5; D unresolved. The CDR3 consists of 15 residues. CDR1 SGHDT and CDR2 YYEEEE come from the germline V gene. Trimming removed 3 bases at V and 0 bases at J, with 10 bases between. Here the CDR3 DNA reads TGTGCCAGCAGCTCTTGGACGGTTAGCAATCAGCCCCAGCATTTT. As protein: CASSSWTVSNQPQHF.

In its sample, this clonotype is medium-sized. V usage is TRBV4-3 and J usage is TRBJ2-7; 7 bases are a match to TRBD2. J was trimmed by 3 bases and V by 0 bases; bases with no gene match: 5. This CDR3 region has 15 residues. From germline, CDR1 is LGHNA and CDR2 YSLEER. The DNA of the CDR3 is TGCGCCAGCAGCCAAGAGGGGACTACTTTCTACGAGCAGTACTTC. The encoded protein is CASSQEGTTFYEQYF.

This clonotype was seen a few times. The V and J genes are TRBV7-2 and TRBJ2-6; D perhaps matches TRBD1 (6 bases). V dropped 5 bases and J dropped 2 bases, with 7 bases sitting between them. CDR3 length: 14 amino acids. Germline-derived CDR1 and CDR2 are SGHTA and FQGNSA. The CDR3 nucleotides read TGTGCCAGCAGCGGGGGCCCTGGGGCCAACGTCCTGACTTTC. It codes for CASSGGPGANVLTF.

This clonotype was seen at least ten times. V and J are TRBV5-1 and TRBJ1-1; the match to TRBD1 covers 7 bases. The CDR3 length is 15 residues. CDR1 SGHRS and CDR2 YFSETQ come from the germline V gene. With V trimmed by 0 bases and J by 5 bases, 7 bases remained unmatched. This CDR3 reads CASSLATTGSTEAFF. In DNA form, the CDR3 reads TGCGCCAGCAGCTTGGCCACGACAGGGTCTACTGAAGCTTTCTTT.

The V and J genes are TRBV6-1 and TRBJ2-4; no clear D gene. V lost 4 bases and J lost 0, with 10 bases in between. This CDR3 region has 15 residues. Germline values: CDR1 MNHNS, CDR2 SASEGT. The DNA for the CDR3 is TGTGCCAGCAGTGGAAAAACGCTAGCCAAAAACATTCAGTACTTC. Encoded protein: CASSGKTLAKNIQYF.

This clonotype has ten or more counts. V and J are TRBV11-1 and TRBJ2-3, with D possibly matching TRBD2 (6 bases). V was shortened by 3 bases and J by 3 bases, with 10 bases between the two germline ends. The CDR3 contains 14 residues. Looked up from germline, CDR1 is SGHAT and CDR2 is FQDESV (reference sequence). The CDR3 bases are TGTGCCAGCAGCTTGGCACGGGGGACAGATACGCAGTATTTT. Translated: CASSLARGTDTQYF.

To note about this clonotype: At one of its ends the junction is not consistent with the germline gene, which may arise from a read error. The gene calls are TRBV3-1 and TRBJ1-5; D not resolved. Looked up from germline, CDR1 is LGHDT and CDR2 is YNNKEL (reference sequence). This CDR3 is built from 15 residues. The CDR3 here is CDSSQARSNHQPQHF. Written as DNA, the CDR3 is TGTGACAGCAGCCAAGCGCGGTCCAACCATCAGCCCCAGCATTTT.

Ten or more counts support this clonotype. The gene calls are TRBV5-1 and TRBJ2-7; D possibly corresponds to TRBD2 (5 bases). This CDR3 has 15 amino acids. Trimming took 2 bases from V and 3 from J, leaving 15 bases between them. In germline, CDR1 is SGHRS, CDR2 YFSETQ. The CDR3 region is CASSLSAESIYEQYF. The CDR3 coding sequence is TGCGCCAGCAGCTTATCAGCGGAGAGTATCTACGAGCAGTACTTC. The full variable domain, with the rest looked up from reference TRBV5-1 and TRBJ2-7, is KAGVTQTPRYLIKTRGQQVTLSCSPISGHRSVSWYQQTPGQGLQFLFEYFSETQRNKGNFPGRFSGRQFSNSRSEMNVSTLELGDSALYLCASSLSAESIYEQYFGPGTRLTVT.

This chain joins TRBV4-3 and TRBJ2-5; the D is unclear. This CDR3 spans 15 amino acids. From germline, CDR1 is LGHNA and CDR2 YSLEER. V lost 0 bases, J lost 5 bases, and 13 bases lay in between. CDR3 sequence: CASSQDSSSRETQYF. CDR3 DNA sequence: TGCGCCAGCAGCCAAGATAGCAGTAGCCGCGAGACCCAGTACTTC.

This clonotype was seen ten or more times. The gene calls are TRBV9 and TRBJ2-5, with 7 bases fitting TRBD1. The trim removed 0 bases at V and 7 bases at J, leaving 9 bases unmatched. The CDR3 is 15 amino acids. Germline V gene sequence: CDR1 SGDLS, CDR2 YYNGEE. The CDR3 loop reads CASSVATGPSGTQYF. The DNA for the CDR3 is TGTGCCAGCAGCGTAGCGACAGGGCCTTCAGGGACCCAGTACTTC.